This TCR beta chain is drawn from a study of blood T cell repertoires in COVID-19. The CDR3 consists of 14 residues. Trimming pared 0 bases from V and 7 bases from J, leaving 11 bases between. Germline CDR1 and CDR2: SGHRS and YFSETQ. Clones were read by immunoSEQ multiplex PCR, and TCRdb kept only the in-frame ones, dropping some. Here the sample spans around 180,000 clones, 88% being singletons. This clone has only one observation. This TCR was sampled from a human donor in a cohort sampled during active COVID-19. The sequenced sample consisted of peripheral blood. J is TRBJ2-1 and V is TRBV5-1; D possibly corresponds to TRBD1 (6 bases). The CDR3 sequence is CASSLAQGTNEQFF. The CDR3 region has the DNA TGCGCCAGCAGCTTGGCGCAGGGGACGAATGAGCAGTTCTTC.